This paragraph reports one T cell receptor (beta chain). Antigen unknown. The sample belongs to a study of T cells in localized non-small cell lung cancer. Study-level findings and limits: Among the top 100 tumor clones, a median around 62 appeared in adjacent lung. Heterogeneity stays possible, as sequencing covered only one tumor region. Longer overall survival associated with higher blood T cell density; shorter survival with higher adjacent-lung clonality. Uninvolved adjacent lung had higher T cell clonality than tumor and all other tissues.

The CDR3 loop spans 14 amino acids. Germline loops: CDR1 ENHRY, CDR2 SYGVKD. Trimming removed 8 bases from V and 5 bases from J, with 18 bases in between. The repertoire was sequenced with immunoSEQ multiplex PCR; TCRdb's copy has only in-frame clones and lacks some. The sample shows approximately 33,000 clones, approximately 88% of them seen only once. The chain links TRBV10-3 to TRBJ2-5; the D gene is possibly TRBD2 (7 bases). The TCR was taken from a woman aged 40 to 75 with stage I lung adenocarcinoma. The sample was peripheral blood, taken before any cancer treatment. The CDR3, as DNA: TGTGCCATCTCAAGGGTGGGCGGGGGCGAGACCCAGTACTTC. This codes for CAISRVGGGETQYF.